This is a list of T cell receptor beta chains from one sample in a study of T cell changes during pregnancy in multiple sclerosis. Generated by immunoSEQ multiplex PCR, the TCRdb table keeps only in-frame clones and is missing some. Of approximately 97,000 clones listed, roughly nine tenths are singletons. The specimen comprised peripheral blood, sampled in the second trimester of pregnancy. These receptors were taken from a female donor in good health, enrolled as a control in a pregnancy study. Each CDR3 is given with its conserved first and last residue. Each record gives: clone size, D gene, V gene, J gene, CDR3 protein, CDR3 DNA. D genes are given only for firm matches. The size entry is marked missing in some rows and otherwise reads once, few, many or a size class.

clone_size: -; d_call: -; v_call: TRBV28; j_call: TRBJ2-3; cdr3_aa: CASSSGGPADTQYF; cdr3_nt: TGTGCCAGCAGTTCCGGGGGTCCGGCAGATACGCAGTATTTT
clone_size: once; d_call: -; v_call: TRBV29-1; j_call: TRBJ2-6; cdr3_aa: CSVGGTGANVLTF; cdr3_nt: TGCAGCGTTGGAGGAACTGGGGCCAACGTCCTGACTTTC
clone_size: -; d_call: TRBD1; v_call: TRBV5-6; j_call: TRBJ1-4; cdr3_aa: CASSLGQGLNGEKLFF; cdr3_nt: TGTGCCAGCAGCTTGGGACAGGGCCTAAACGGTGAAAAACTGTTTTTT
clone_size: -; d_call: -; v_call: TRBV10-1; j_call: TRBJ2-2; cdr3_aa: CASSELGLGGTGELFF; cdr3_nt: TGCGCCAGCAGTGAGCTTGGTCTCGGCGGCACCGGGGAGCTGTTTTTT
clone_size: -; d_call: TRBD2; v_call: TRBV6-5; j_call: TRBJ2-5; cdr3_aa: CASSYSGGGETQYF; cdr3_nt: TGTGCCAGCAGTTACTCGGGGGGGGGAGAGACCCAGTACTTC
clone_size: -; d_call: TRBD2; v_call: TRBV28; j_call: TRBJ2-7; cdr3_aa: CASSFDDGRGNYEQYF; cdr3_nt: TGTGCCAGCAGTTTTGATGACGGGAGGGGGAACTACGAGCAGTACTTC
clone_size: -; d_call: TRBD1; v_call: TRBV5-1; j_call: TRBJ2-7; cdr3_aa: CASSLIPGQSYEQYF; cdr3_nt: TGCGCCAGCAGCTTGATTCCGGGACAGTCCTACGAGCAGTACTTC
clone_size: -; d_call: -; v_call: TRBV30; j_call: TRBJ1-2; cdr3_aa: CAWSFGGQRGYTF; cdr3_nt: TGTGCCTGGAGTTTCGGAGGACAGAGGGGCTACACCTTC
clone_size: -; d_call: -; v_call: TRBV6-5; j_call: TRBJ2-1; cdr3_aa: CASSFGRVGEQFF; cdr3_nt: TGTGCCAGCAGTTTCGGCAGGGTGGGTGAGCAGTTCTTC
clone_size: -; d_call: TRBD1; v_call: TRBV28; j_call: TRBJ2-5; cdr3_aa: CASRWTGRETQYF; cdr3_nt: TGTGCCAGCAGATGGACAGGGCGAGAGACCCAGTACTTC
clone_size: -; d_call: TRBD2; v_call: TRBV5-1; j_call: TRBJ2-1; cdr3_aa: CASSLAAGGRSYNEQFF; cdr3_nt: TGCGCCAGCAGCTTGGCGGCGGGGGGGCGGTCCTACAATGAGCAGTTCTTC
clone_size: -; d_call: TRBD1; v_call: TRBV5-6; j_call: TRBJ2-2; cdr3_aa: CASWTGKNTGELFF; cdr3_nt: TGTGCCAGCTGGACAGGGAAGAACACCGGGGAGCTGTTTTTT
clone_size: -; d_call: TRBD2; v_call: TRBV7-7; j_call: TRBJ2-2; cdr3_aa: CASSQSGRGTGELFF; cdr3_nt: TGTGCTAGTAGCCAGAGCGGGAGGGGGACCGGGGAGCTGTTTTTT
clone_size: -; d_call: TRBD1; v_call: TRBV29-1; j_call: TRBJ1-2; cdr3_aa: CSVGQGEVGYTF; cdr3_nt: TGCAGCGTTGGACAGGGGGAGGTTGGCTACACCTTC
clone_size: -; d_call: -; v_call: TRBV5-1; j_call: TRBJ1-5; cdr3_aa: CASSLDGGSNQPQHF; cdr3_nt: TGCGCCAGCAGCTTGGATGGAGGGTCCAATCAGCCCCAGCATTTT
clone_size: few; d_call: -; v_call: TRBV14; j_call: TRBJ1-1; cdr3_aa: CASSQALNTEAFF; cdr3_nt: TGTGCCAGCAGCCAAGCATTGAACACTGAAGCTTTCTTT
clone_size: -; d_call: TRBD2; v_call: TRBV11-3; j_call: TRBJ2-4; cdr3_aa: CASSLAAGVEGIQYF; cdr3_nt: TGTGCCAGCAGCTTAGCAGCGGGAGTAGAAGGCATTCAGTACTTC
clone_size: -; d_call: TRBD1; v_call: TRBV29-1; j_call: TRBJ1-2; cdr3_aa: CSVVGTGSYYGYTF; cdr3_nt: TGCAGCGTTGTCGGGACAGGGTCGTATTATGGCTACACCTTC
clone_size: -; d_call: -; v_call: TRBV14; j_call: TRBJ2-7; cdr3_aa: CASSQGLYKPYEQYF; cdr3_nt: TGTGCCAGCAGCCAGGGACTGTACAAGCCCTACGAGCAGTACTTC
clone_size: -; d_call: TRBD2; v_call: TRBV9; j_call: TRBJ2-1; cdr3_aa: CASSPHAGTSDPGEQFF; cdr3_nt: TGTGCCAGCAGCCCGCACGCGGGGACTAGCGATCCGGGTGAGCAGTTCTTC
clone_size: -; d_call: TRBD1; v_call: TRBV11-2; j_call: TRBJ1-1; cdr3_aa: CASSLDGQGVRNTEAFF; cdr3_nt: TGTGCCAGCAGCTTAGACGGACAGGGGGTTAGAAACACTGAAGCTTTCTTT
clone_size: -; d_call: TRBD1; v_call: TRBV2; j_call: TRBJ2-3; cdr3_aa: CASSGTAPDTQYF; cdr3_nt: TGTGCCAGCAGCGGGACAGCCCCAGATACGCAGTATTTT
clone_size: -; d_call: TRBD2; v_call: TRBV5-1; j_call: TRBJ2-5; cdr3_aa: CASSLGLAGVETQYF; cdr3_nt: TGCGCCAGCAGCTTGGGACTAGCGGGGGTAGAGACCCAGTACTTC
clone_size: -; d_call: TRBD1; v_call: TRBV5-6; j_call: TRBJ2-7; cdr3_aa: CASSTGQGAYEQYF; cdr3_nt: TGTGCCAGCAGCACCGGACAGGGAGCCTACGAGCAGTACTTC